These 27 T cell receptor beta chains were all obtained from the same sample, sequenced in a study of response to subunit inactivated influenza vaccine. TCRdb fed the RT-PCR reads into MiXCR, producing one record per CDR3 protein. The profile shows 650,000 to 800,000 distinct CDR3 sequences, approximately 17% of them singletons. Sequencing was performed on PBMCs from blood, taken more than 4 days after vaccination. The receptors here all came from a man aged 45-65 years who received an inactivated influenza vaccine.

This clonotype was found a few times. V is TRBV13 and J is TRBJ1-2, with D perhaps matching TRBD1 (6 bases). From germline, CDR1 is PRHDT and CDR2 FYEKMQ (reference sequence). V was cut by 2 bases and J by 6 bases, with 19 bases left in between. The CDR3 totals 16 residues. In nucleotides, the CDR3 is TGTGCCAGCAGCTTAATAACCTGGGGGGCAGTAAATGGCTACACCTTC. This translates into CASSLITWGAVNGYTF. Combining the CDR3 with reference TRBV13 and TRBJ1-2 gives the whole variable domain AAGVIQSPRHLIKEKRETATLKCYPIPRHDTVYWYQQGPGQDPQFLISFYEKMQSDKGSIPDRFSAQQFSDYHSELNMSSLELGDSALYFCASSLITWGAVNGYTFGSGTRLTVV.

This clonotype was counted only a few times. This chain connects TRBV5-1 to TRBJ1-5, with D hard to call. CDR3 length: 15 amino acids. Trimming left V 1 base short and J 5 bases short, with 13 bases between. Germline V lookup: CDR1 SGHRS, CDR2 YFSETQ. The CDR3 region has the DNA TGCGCCAGCAGCTTGCGCGGGTATTATGATCAGCCCCAGCATTTT. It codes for CASSLRGYYDQPQHF.

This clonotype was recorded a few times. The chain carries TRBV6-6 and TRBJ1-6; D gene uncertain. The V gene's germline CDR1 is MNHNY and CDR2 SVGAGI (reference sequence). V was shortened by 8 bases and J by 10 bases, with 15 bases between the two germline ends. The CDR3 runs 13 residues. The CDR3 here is CASRAGVWSPLHF. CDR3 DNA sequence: TGTGCCAGCCGTGCGGGTGTCTGGTCACCCCTCCACTTT.

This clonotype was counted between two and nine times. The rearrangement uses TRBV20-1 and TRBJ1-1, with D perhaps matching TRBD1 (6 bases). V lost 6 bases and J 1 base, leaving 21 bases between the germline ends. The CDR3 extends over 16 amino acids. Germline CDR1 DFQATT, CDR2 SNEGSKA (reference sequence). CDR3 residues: CSATKRGGTPNTEAFF. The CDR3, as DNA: TGCAGTGCAACGAAAAGGGGGGGAACTCCGAACACTGAAGCTTTCTTT.

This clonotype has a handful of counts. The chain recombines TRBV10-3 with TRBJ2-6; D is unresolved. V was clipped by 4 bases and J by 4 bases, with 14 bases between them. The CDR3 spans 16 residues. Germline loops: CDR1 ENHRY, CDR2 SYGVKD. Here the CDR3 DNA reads TGTGCCATCAGTGCCCCGGGCCAGGTGGGGGCCAACGTCCTGACTTTC. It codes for CAISAPGQVGANVLTF.

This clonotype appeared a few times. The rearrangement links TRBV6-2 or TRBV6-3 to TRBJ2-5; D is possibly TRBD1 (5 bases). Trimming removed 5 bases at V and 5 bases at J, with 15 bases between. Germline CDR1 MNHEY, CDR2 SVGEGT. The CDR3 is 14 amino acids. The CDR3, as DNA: TGTGCCAGCAGTCCGGCAGGGATTCGGGAGACCCAGTACTTC. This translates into CASSPAGIRETQYF.

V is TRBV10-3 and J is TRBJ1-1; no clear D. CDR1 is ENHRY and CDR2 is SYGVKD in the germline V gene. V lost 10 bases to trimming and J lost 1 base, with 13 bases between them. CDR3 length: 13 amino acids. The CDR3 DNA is TGTGCCACCAATCGGAAGGAGAACACTGAAGCTTTCTTT. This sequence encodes CATNRKENTEAFF.

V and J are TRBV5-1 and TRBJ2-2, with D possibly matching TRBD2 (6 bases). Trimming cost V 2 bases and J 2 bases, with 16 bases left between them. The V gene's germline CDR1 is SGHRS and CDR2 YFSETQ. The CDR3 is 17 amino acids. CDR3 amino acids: CASSFGGGGLNTGELFF. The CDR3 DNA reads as TGCGCCAGCAGCTTCGGCGGAGGAGGGCTTAACACCGGGGAGCTGTTTTTT.

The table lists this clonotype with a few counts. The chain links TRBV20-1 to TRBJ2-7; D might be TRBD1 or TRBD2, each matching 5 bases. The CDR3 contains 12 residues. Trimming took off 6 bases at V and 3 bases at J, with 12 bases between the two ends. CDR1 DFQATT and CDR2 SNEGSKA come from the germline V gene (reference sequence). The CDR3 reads CSAARDHYEQYF. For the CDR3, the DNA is TGCAGTGCCGCAAGGGACCACTACGAGCAGTACTTC.

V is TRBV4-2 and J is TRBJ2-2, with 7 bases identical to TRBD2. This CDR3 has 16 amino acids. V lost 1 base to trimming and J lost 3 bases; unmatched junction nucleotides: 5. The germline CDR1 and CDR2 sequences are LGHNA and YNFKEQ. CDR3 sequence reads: CASSQVLAAYTGELFF. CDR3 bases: TGTGCCAGCAGCCAAGTTCTAGCGGCTTACACCGGGGAGCTGTTTTTT.

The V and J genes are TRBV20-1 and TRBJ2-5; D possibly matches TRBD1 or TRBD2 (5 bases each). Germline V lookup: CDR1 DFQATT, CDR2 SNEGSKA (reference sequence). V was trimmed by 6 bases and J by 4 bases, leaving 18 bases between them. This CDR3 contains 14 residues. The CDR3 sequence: CSATGTPDGETQYF. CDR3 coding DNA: TGCAGTGCCACCGGGACCCCCGACGGAGAGACCCAGTACTTC.

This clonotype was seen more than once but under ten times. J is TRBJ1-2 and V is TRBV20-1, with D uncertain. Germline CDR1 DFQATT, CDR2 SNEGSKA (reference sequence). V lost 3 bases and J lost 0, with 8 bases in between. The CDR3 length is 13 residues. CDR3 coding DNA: TGCAGTGCTAGCTCCCCAGCTAACTATGGCTACACCTTC. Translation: CSASSPANYGYTF.

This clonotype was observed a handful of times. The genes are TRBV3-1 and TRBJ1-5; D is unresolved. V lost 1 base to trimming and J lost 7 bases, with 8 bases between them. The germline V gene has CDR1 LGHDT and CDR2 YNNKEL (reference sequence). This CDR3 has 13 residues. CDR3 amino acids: CASSQGENQPQHF. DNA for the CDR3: TGTGCCAGCAGCCAAGGGGAGAACCAGCCCCAGCATTTT.

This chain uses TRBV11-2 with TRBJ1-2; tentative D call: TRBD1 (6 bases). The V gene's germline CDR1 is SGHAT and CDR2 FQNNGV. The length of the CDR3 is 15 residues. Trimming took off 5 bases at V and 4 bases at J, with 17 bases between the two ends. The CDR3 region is CASSANRDGVYGYTF. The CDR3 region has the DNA TGTGCCAGCAGCGCTAACAGGGATGGAGTCTATGGCTACACCTTC.

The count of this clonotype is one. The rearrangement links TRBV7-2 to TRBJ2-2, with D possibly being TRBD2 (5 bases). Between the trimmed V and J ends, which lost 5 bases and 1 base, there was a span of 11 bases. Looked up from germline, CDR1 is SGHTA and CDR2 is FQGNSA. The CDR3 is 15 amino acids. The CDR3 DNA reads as TGTGCCAGCAGCCCGCGGGTAGTGAACACCGGGGAGCTGTTTTTT. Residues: CASSPRVVNTGELFF.

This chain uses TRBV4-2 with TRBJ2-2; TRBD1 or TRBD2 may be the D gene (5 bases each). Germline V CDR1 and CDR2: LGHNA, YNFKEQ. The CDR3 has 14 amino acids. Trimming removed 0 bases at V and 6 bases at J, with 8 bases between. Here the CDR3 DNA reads TGTGCCAGCAGCCAAGATCAGGGAGCCGGGGAGCTGTTTTTT. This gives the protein CASSQDQGAGELFF.

DNA for the CDR3: TGTGCCAGCAGCTTACGAGGGTCCCGGAACACCGGGGAGCTGTTTTTT. Translating gives CASSLRGSRNTGELFF. This chain uses TRBV7-3 with TRBJ2-2, with D possibly being TRBD2 (5 bases). Between the trimmed V and J ends, which lost 2 bases and 1 base, there was a span of 11 bases. Germline V gives CDR1 SGHTA, CDR2 FQGTGA. This CDR3 has 16 residues.

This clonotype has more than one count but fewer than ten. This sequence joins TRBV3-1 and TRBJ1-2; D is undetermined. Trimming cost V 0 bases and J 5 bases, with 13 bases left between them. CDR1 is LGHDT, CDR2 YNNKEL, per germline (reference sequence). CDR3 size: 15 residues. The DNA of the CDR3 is TGTGCCAGCAGCCAAGAAGAAGGGAAACTTTATGGCTACACCTTC. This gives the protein CASSQEEGKLYGYTF.

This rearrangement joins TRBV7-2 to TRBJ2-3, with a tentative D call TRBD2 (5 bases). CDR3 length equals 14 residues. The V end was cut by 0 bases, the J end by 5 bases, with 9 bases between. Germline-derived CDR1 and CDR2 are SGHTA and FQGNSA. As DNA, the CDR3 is TGTGCCAGCAGCTTAGCGGGAGCGCTAGATACGCAGTATTTT. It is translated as CASSLAGALDTQYF.

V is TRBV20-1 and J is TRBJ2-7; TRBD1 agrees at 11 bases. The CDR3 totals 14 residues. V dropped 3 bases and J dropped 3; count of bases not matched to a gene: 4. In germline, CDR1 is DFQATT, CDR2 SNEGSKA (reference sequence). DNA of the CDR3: TGCAGTGCTAGCCGCGGGACAGGGGGCTACGAGCAGTACTTC. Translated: CSASRGTGGYEQYF.

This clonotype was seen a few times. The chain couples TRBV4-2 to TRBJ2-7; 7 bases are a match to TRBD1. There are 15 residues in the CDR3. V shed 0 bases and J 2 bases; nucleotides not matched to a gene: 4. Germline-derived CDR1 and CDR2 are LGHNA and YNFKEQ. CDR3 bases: TGTGCCAGCAGCCAAGATAGACAGGGTACCTACGAGCAGTACTTC. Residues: CASSQDRQGTYEQYF.

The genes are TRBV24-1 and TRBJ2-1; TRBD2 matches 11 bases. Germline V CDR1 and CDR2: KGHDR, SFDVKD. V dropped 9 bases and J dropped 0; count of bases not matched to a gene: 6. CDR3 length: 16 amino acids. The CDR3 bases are TGTGCCACCGCCCCTAGCGGGAGGAGCTCCTACAATGAGCAGTTCTTC. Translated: CATAPSGRSSYNEQFF.

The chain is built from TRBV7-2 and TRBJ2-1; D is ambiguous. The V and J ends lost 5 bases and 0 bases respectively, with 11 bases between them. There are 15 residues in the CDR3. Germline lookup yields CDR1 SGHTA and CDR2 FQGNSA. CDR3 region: CASSPRKSSYNEQFF. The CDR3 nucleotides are TGTGCCAGCAGCCCGCGCAAGAGCTCCTACAATGAGCAGTTCTTC.

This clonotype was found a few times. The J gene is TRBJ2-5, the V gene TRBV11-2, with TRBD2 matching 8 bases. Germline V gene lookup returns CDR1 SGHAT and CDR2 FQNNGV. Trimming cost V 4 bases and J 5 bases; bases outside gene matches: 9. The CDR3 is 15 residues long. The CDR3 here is CASSSLGGAGETQYF. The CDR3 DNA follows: TGTGCCAGCAGCTCCCTCGGGGGGGCGGGGGAGACCCAGTACTTC.

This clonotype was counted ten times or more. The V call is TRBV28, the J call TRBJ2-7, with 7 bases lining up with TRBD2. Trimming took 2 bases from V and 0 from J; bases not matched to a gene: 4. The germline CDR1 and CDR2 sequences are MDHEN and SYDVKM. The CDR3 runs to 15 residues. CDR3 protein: CASSLAGRASYEQYF. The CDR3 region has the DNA TGTGCCAGCAGTTTAGCGGGGAGGGCCTCCTACGAGCAGTACTTC.

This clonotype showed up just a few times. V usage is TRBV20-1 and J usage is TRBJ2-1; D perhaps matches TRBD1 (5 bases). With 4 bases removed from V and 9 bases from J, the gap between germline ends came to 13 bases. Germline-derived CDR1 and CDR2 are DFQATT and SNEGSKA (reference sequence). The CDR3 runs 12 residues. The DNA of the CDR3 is TGCAGTGCTAACCTTCAGGGCACTGAGCAGTTCTTC. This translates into CSANLQGTEQFF.

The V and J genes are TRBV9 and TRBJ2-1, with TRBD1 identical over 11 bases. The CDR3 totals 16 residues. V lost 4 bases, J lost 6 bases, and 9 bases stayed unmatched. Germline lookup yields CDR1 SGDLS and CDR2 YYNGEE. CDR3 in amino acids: CASSLSGTGGFNEQFF. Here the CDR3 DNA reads TGTGCCAGCAGCCTCTCCGGGACAGGGGGTTTCAATGAGCAGTTCTTC.